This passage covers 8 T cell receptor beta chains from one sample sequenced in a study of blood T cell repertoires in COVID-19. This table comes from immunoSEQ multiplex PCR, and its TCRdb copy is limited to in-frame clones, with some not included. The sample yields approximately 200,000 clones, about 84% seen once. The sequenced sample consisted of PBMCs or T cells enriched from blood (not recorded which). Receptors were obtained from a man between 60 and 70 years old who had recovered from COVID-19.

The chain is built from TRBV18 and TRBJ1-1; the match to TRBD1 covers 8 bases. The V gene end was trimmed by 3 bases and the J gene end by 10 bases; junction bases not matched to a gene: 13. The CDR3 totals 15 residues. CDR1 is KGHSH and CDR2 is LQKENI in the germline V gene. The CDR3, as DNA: TGTGCCAGCTCACCCCCAGGGGGCGGCGGCGTAGGAGCTTTCTTT. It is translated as CASSPPGGGGVGAFF.

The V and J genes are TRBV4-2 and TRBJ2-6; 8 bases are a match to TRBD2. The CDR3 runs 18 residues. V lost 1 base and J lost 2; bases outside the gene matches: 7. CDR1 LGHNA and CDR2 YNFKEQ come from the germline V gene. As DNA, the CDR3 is TGTGCCAGCAGCCAAGTCACCGGGGGGGCCACTGGGGCCAACGTCCTGACTTTC. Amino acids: CASSQVTGGATGANVLTF.

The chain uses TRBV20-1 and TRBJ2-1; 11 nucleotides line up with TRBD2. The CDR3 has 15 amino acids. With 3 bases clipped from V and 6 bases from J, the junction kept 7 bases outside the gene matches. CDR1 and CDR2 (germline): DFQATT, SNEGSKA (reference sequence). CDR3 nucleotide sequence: TGCAGTGCTAGTAAGGCTAGCGGGGGGTTCAATGAGCAGTTCTTC. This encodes CSASKASGGFNEQFF.

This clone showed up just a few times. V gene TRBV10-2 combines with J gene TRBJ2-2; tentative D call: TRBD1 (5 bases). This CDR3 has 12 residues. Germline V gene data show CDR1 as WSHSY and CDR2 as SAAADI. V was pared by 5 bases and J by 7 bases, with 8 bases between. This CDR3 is CASSQGNGELFF. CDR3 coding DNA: TGCGCCAGCAGTCAGGGAAACGGGGAGCTGTTTTTT.

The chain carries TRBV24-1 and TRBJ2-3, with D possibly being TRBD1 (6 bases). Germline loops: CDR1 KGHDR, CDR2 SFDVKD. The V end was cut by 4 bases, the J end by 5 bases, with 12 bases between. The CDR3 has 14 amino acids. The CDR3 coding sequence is TGTGCCACCAGTGAAACAAAACAGGGAGATACGCAGTATTTT. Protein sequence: CATSETKQGDTQYF.

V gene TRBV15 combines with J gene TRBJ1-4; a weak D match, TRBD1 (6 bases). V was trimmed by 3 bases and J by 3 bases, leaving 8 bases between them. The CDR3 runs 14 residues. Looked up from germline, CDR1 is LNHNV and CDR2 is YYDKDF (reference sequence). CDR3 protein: CATSRGAPNEKLFF. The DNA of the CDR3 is TGTGCCACCAGCAGGGGGGCGCCTAATGAAAAACTGTTTTTT. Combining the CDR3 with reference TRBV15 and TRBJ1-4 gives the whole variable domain DAMVIQNPRYQVTQFGKPVTLSCSQTLNHNVMYWYQQKSSQAPKLLFHYYDKDFNNEADTPDNFQSRRPNTSFCFLDIRSPGLGDTAMYLCATSRGAPNEKLFFGSGTQLSVL.

The CDR3 DNA is TGTGCCAGCAGCGGGATCCGGGGGAACACTGAAGCTTTCTTT. Its protein is CASSGIRGNTEAFF. This chain links TRBV9 with TRBJ1-1; D remains ambiguous. This CDR3 contains 14 residues. V dropped 3 bases and J dropped 1 base, with 10 bases sitting between them. The germline CDR1 and CDR2 sequences are SGDLS and YYNGEE.

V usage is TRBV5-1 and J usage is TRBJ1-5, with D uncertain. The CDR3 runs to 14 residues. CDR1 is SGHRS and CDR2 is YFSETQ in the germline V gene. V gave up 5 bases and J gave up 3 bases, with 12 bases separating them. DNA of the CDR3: TGCGCCAGCAGTCCAGGACTTTCCAATCAGCCCCAGCATTTT. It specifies CASSPGLSNQPQHF.